The source of this T cell receptor beta chain is a study of Tregs in tolerant kidney transplant recipients. Study overall: Donor B cells were activated for 10 days on irradiated CD40L-expressing 3T3 cells.

This CDR3 has 13 amino acids. Germline V CDR1 and CDR2: SGHRS, YFSETQ. Trimming stripped 3 bases from V and 3 bases from J, with 9 bases between. Clones were read by immunoSEQ multiplex PCR, and TCRdb kept only the in-frame ones, dropping some. The repertoire has about 5,600 clones, around 91% of them found once; the top ten carry approximately 3.6%. Comment on this clone: What it recognizes is unknown.

The rearrangement joins TRBV5-1 to TRBJ1-1, with D unresolved. The specimen was Tregs from blood cultured with allogeneic cells, collected before the transplant. The TCR was taken from a human patient who received a combined kidney and bone marrow transplant. CDR3 coding DNA: TGCGCCAGCAGCTGGAGTGGGTACACTGAAGCTTTCTTT. Residues: CASSWSGYTEAFF. The variable domain in full, completed from reference TRBV5-1 and TRBJ1-1, reads KAGVTQTPRYLIKTRGQQVTLSCSPISGHRSVSWYQQTPGQGLQFLFEYFSETQRNKGNFPGRFSGRQFSNSRSEMNVSTLELGDSALYLCASSWSGYTEAFFGQGTRLTVV.